This T cell receptor beta chain comes out of a study of metastatic and nonmetastatic thyroid tumors (dated by TCRdb to about 2020). In the study overall: Repertoires from peripheral blood and from tumor or nodule tissue samples of malignant and benign thyroid patients were compared. What the authors observed across the whole study: In both blood and tumor samples, TCR beta diversity was reported to be significantly higher in malignant tumors than in benign nodules.

The CDR3 spans 12 residues, from the cysteine through the phenylalanine. Solely the CDR3 DNA is kept, with 36 bases framed from the first base. CDR1 and CDR2 (SEHNR, FQNEAQ) derive from the germline V gene (reference sequence). The protocol used for the library was PCR. This sample was sequenced with an Illumina HiSeq 4000. High-throughput sequencing was used to profile the TCR beta-chain CDR3 region of every patient. As for how the authors treated the data: A classifier to discriminate distant-metastatic papillary thyroid cancer patients was built from CDR3 differences across clinicopathological groups. The Shannon index was used to assess repertoire diversity, and the Morisita-Horn index was used to assess tumor-blood repertoire similarity. TCRdb took the public reads, trimmed them with fastp at Q25, ran MiXCR for clone calling and kept in-frame beta chains. The authors' filters were not applied to this entry. In all, the sample holds about 6,400 clones, and roughly 30% of those were seen once. In total, the top ten clones hold about a fifth of the sample.

This clone was observed many times. Its antigen specificity is not known. The junction departs from the called germline gene at one end, perhaps through a read error. The sample has other DNA sequences that encode this CDR3 too. Before undergoing thyroid surgery, none of the patients had been given any kind of treatment. Using T-cell receptor beta sequencing, the study looked back at clinical samples from patients collected from the early 2010s to the late 2010s. The chain links TRBV7-9 with TRBJ1-1, with no reliable assignment of the D segment. This receptor was taken from a female donor with papillary thyroid cancer or a benign thyroid nodule (not recorded which). Some clones in this sample may be carry-over from other donors' samples. The sample was tumor tissue. The nucleotide sequence is TGTGCCACGGGGTCGGGATACACTGAAGCCTTCTTT. It codes for CATGSGYTEAFF.